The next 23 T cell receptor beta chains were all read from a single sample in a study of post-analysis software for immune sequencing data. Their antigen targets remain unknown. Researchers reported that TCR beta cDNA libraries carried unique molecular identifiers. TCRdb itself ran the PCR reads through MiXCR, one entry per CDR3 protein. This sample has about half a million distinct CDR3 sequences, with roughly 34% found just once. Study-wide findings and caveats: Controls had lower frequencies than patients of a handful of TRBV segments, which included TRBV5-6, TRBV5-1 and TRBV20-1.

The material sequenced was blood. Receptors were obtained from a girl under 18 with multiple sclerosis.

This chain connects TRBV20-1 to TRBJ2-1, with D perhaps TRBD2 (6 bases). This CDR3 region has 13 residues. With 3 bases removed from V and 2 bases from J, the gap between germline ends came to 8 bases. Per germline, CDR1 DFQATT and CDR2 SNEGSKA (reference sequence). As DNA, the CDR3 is TGCAGTGCTAGGGGGGGAGCCTACAATGAGCAGTTCTTC. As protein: CSARGGAYNEQFF.

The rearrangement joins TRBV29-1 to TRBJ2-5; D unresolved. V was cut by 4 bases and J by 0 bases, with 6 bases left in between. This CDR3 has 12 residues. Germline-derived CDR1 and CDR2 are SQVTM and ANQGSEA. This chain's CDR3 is CSVVVNQETQYF. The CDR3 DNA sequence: TGCAGCGTTGTGGTGAACCAAGAGACCCAGTACTTC.

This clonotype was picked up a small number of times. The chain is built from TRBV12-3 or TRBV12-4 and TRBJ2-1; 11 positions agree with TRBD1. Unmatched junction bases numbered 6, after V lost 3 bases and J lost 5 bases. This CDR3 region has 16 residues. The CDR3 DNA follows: TGTGCCAGCAGTTTTCGAGGACAGGGGGCCCACAATGAGCAGTTCTTC. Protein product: CASSFRGQGAHNEQFF.

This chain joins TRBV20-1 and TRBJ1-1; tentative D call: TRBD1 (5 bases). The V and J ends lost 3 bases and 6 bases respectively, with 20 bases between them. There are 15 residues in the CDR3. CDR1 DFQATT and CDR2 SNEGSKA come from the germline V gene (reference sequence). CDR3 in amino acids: CSASPQSGIIPEAFF. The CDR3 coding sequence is TGCAGTGCTAGCCCCCAGTCAGGGATAATCCCTGAAGCTTTCTTT.

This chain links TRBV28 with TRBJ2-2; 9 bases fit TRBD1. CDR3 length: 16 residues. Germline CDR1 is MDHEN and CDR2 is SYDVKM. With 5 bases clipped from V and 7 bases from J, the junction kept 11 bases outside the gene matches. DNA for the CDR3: TGTGCCAGCAGTACGACCGGGACAGGGCAAAACGGGGAGCTGTTTTTT. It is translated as CASSTTGTGQNGELFF.

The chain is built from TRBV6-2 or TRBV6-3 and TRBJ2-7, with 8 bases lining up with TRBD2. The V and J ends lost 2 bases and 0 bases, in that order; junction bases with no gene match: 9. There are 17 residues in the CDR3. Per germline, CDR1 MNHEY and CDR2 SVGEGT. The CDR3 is CASSYPIRGGPSYEQYF. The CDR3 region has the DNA TGTGCCAGCAGTTACCCGATCCGGGGGGGCCCCTCCTACGAGCAGTACTTC.

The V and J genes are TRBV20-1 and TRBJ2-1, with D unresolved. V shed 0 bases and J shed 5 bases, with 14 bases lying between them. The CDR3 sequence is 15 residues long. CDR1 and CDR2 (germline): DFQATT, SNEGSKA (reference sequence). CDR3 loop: CSARDTGASNNEQFF. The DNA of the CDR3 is TGCAGTGCTAGAGATACTGGTGCCTCTAACAATGAGCAGTTCTTC.

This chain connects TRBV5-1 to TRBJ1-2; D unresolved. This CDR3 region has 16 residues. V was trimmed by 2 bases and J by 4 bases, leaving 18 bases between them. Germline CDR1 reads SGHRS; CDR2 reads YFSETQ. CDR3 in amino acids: CASSLGSLVDRYGYTF. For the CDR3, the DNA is TGCGCCAGCAGCTTAGGATCATTGGTCGATCGCTATGGCTACACCTTC.

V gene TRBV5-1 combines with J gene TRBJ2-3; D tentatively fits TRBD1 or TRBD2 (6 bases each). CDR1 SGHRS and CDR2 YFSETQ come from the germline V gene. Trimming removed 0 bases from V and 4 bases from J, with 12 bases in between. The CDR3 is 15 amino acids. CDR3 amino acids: CASSLEGERADTQYF. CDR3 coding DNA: TGCGCCAGCAGCTTGGAGGGGGAGCGGGCAGATACGCAGTATTTT.

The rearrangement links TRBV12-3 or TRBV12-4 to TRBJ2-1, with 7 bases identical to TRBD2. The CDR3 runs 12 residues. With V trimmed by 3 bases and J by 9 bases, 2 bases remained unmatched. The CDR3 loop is CASSLWGGEQFF. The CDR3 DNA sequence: TGTGCCAGCAGTTTGTGGGGGGGTGAGCAGTTCTTC.

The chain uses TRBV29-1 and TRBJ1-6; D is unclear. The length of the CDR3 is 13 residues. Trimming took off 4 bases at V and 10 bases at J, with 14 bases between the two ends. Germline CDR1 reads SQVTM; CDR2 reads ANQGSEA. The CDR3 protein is CSVGSRRGSPLHF. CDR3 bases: TGCAGCGTTGGTTCCAGGCGTGGGTCACCCCTCCACTTT.

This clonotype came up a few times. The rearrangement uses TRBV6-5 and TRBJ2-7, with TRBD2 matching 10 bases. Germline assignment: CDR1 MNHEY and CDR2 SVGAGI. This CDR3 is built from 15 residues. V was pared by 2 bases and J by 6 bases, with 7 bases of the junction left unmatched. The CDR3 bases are TGTGCCAGCAGTTACCTGGGACTAGCGACGGTCGAGCAGTACTTC. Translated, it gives CASSYLGLATVEQYF.

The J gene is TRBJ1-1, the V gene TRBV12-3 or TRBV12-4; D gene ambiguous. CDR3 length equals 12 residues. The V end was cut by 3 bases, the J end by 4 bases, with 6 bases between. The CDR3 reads CASSFAVTEAFF. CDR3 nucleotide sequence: TGTGCCAGCAGTTTCGCGGTCACTGAAGCTTTCTTT.

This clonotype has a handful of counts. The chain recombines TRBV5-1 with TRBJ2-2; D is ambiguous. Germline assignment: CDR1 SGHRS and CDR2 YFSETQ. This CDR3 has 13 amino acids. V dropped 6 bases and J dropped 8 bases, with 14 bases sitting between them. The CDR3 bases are TGCGCCAGCAACCCGGAAAAGAGGGGGGAGCTGTTTTTT. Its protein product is CASNPEKRGELFF. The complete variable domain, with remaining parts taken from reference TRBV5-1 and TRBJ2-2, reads KAGVTQTPRYLIKTRGQQVTLSCSPISGHRSVSWYQQTPGQGLQFLFEYFSETQRNKGNFPGRFSGRQFSNSRSEMNVSTLELGDSALYLCASNPEKRGELFFGEGSRLTVL.

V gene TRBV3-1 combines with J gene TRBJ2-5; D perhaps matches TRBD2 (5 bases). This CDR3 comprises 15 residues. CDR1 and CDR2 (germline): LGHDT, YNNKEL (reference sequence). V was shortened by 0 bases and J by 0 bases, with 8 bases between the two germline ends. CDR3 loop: CASSQEGRNQETQYF. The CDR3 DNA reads TGTGCCAGCAGCCAAGAAGGGAGAAACCAAGAGACCCAGTACTTC.

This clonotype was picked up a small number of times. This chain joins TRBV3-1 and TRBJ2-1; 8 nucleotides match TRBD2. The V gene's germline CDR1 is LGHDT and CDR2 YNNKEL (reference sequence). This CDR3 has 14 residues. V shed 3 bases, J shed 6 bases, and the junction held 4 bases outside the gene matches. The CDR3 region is CASSHSRGVNEQFF. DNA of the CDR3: TGTGCCAGCAGCCATTCGCGGGGGGTCAATGAGCAGTTCTTC.

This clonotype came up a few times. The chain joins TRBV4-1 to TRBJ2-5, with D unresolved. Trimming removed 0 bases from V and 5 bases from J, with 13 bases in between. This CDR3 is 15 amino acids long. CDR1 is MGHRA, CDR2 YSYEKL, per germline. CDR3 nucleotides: TGCGCCAGCAGCCAAGAGCCAAATCTGGGGGAGACCCAGTACTTC. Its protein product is CASSQEPNLGETQYF.

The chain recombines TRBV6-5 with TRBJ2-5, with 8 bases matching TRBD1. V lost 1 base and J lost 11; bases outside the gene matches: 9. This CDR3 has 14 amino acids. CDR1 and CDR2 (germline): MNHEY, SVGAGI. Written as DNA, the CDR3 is TGTGCCAGCAGTTACTTTGGGACAGGCGATGAGCAGTACTTC. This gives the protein CASSYFGTGDEQYF.

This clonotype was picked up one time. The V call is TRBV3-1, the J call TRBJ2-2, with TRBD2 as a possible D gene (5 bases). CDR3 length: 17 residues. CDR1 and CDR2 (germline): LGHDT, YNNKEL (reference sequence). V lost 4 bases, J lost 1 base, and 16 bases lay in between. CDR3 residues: CASSLSNWGENTGELFF. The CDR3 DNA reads TGTGCCAGCAGCCTCTCTAACTGGGGAGAGAACACCGGGGAGCTGTTTTTT. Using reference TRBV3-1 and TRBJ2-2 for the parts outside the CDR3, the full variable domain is DTAVSQTPKYLVTQMGNDKSIKCEQNLGHDTMYWYKQDSKKFLKIMFSYNNKELIINETVPNRFSPKSPDKAHLNLHINSLELGDSAVYFCASSLSNWGENTGELFFGEGSRLTVL.

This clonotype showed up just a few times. The CDR3 sequence: CASSFFFAGGHNEQYF. The CDR3 nucleotides are TGTGCCAGCAGCTTCTTCTTTGCAGGGGGCCACAACGAGCAGTACTTC. The rearrangement joins TRBV5-6 to TRBJ2-5; 8 bases are shared with TRBD1. The J call is doubtful: the DNA matches TRBJ2-7 better. CDR3 length: 16 residues. The V gene's germline CDR1 is SGHDT and CDR2 YYEEEE.

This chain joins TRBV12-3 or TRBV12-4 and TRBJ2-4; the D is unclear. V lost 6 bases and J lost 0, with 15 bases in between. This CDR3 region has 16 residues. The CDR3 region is CASSPTPGLAKNIQYF. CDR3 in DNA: TGTGCCAGCAGCCCCACCCCGGGCCTAGCCAAAAACATTCAGTACTTC.

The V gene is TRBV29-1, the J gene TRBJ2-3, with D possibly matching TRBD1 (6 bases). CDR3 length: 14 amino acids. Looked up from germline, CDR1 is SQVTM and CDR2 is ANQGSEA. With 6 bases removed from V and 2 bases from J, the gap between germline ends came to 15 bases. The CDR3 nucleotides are TGCAGCGTCTGGGGGCCGCCCGTCACAGATACGCAGTATTTT. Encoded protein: CSVWGPPVTDTQYF.

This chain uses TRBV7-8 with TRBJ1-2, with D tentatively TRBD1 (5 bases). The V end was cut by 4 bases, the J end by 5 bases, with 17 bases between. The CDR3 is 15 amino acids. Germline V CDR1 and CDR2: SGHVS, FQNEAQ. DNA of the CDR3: TGTGCCAGCAGCTATCTGGTGGGGCAGGGATATGGCTACACCTTC. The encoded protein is CASSYLVGQGYGYTF.